Shown below are 30 T cell receptor beta chains from a single sample sequenced in a study of cytomegalovirus exposure and HLA in healthy donors. The PCR had 60 Vbeta and 13 Jbeta primers. TCRdb's copy holds only in-frame clones and misses some; the assay was immunoSEQ multiplex PCR. Counted here are 130,000 to 150,000 clones, 70% to 80% occurring once; the ten biggest clones make up approximately 3%. Material for sequencing was PBMCs. These receptors originate from a female donor in good health and CMV-seronegative.

This chain uses TRBV4-1 with TRBJ2-1; TRBD2 might be the D (5 bases). Trimming left V 3 bases short and J 10 bases short, with 7 bases between. The CDR3 extends over 11 amino acids. In germline, CDR1 is MGHRA, CDR2 YSYEKL. This CDR3 is CASSHTGEQFF. The CDR3 nucleotides read TGCGCCAGCAGCCACACGGGAGAGCAGTTCTTC.

CDR3 bases: TGTGCCAGCAGCTTACCGGCTCTGACAGGGGGTCTCTACGAGCAGTACTTC. Protein sequence: CASSLPALTGGLYEQYF. This sequence joins TRBV7-8 and TRBJ2-7; 9 bases match TRBD1. The CDR3 spans 17 residues. Germline V gene sequence: CDR1 SGHVS, CDR2 FQNEAQ. The V and J ends lost 2 bases and 3 bases, in that order; junction bases with no gene match: 11.

This clone occurred once. The J gene is TRBJ2-7, the V gene TRBV6-5; possible D gene TRBD2, 6 bases. Germline CDR1 is MNHEY and CDR2 is SVGAGI. The CDR3 is 12 amino acids. Trimming stripped 5 bases from V and 6 bases from J, with 11 bases between. The CDR3 bases are TGTGCCAGCAGTGTCCGGGGGAGCGAGCAGTACTTC. Translation gives CASSVRGSEQYF.

The V call is TRBV5-4, the J call TRBJ2-5; 7 bases agree with TRBD2. Germline V gene data show CDR1 as SGHNT and CDR2 as YYREEE (reference sequence). The CDR3 is made up of 15 amino acids. J lost 2 bases, V lost 3 bases, and 7 bases had no gene match. CDR3 protein: CASSWEGPGQETQYF. The DNA of the CDR3 is TGTGCCAGCAGCTGGGAGGGACCTGGGCAAGAGACCCAGTACTTC.

The rearrangement joins TRBV9 to TRBJ2-1; 8 nucleotides match TRBD2. Losses at the gene ends were 0 bases for V and 8 bases for J; bases not matched to a gene: 7. Germline CDR1 reads SGDLS; CDR2 reads YYNGEE. CDR3 length: 15 amino acids. The CDR3 sequence: CASSVGGLDADEQFF. The CDR3 bases are TGTGCCAGCAGCGTAGGGGGACTAGATGCGGATGAGCAGTTCTTC.

V usage is TRBV7-2 and J usage is TRBJ1-4, with 8 bases that match TRBD1. Germline trimming cut 1 base from V and 6 bases from J; bases unmatched to any gene: 4. The CDR3 loop spans 15 amino acids. Germline CDR1 is SGHTA and CDR2 is FQGNSA. CDR3 nucleotides: TGTGCCAGCAGCTTAGAAGGACAGGGCCATGAAAAACTGTTTTTT. This encodes CASSLEGQGHEKLFF.

The genes are TRBV7-2 and TRBJ2-7; 10 bases are a match to TRBD2. The CDR3 consists of 14 residues. Germline V gene lookup returns CDR1 SGHTA and CDR2 FQGNSA. V lost 4 bases, J lost 3 bases, and 3 bases stayed unmatched. CDR3 region: CASSSTSGNYEQYF. The CDR3 nucleotides read TGTGCCAGCAGCTCTACTAGCGGGAACTACGAGCAGTACTTC.

This clone was seen a single time. The gene calls are TRBV2 and TRBJ2-5, with a weak D call TRBD2 (5 bases). V was clipped by 8 bases and J by 0 bases, with 13 bases between them. The CDR3 runs 14 residues. The germline CDR1 and CDR2 sequences are SNHLY and FYNNEI. CDR3 residues: CASPKMGDQETQYF. In DNA form, the CDR3 reads TGTGCCAGCCCCAAGATGGGAGACCAAGAGACCCAGTACTTC. The full variable domain, in which reference TRBV2 and TRBJ2-5 provide the parts outside the CDR3, is EPEVTQTPSHQVTQMGQEVILRCVPISNHLYFYWYRQILGQKVEFLVSFYNNEISEKSEIFDDQFSVERPDGSNFTLKIRSTKLEDSAMYFCASPKMGDQETQYFGPGTRLLVL.

The chain has TRBV6-1 and TRBJ1-1; tentative D call: TRBD1 (5 bases). CDR3 length: 13 amino acids. Trimming cost V 7 bases and J 6 bases, with 15 bases left between them. Per germline, CDR1 MNHNS and CDR2 SASEGT. CDR3 region: CASKGDSSAEAFF. The CDR3 coding sequence is TGTGCCAGCAAAGGGGATTCGAGCGCTGAAGCTTTCTTT.

This clone was recorded a few times. The V call is TRBV5-6, the J call TRBJ1-4; TRBD1 aligns across 10 bases. The CDR3 runs to 17 residues. The junction had 3 bases not matched to a gene; V was cut back by 1 base and J by 0 bases. From germline, CDR1 is SGHDT and CDR2 YYEEEE. The CDR3 DNA sequence: TGTGCCAGCAGCTTGCTCGGGACAGGGGCAACTAATGAAAAACTGTTTTTT. Its translation is CASSLLGTGATNEKLFF.

The genes are TRBV2 and TRBJ1-1; D is undetermined. The CDR3 is made up of 13 amino acids. The ends were cut back, 4 bases at V and 6 bases at J, with 12 bases in the middle. Germline assignment: CDR1 SNHLY and CDR2 FYNNEI. The CDR3 bases are TGTGCCAGCAGTGCTACCCCCGCGCCTGAAGCTTTCTTT. It specifies CASSATPAPEAFF.

This sequence joins TRBV30 and TRBJ2-5; D not resolved. The CDR3 totals 14 residues. V was clipped by 0 bases and J by 8 bases, with 16 bases between them. Looked up from germline, CDR1 is GTSNPN and CDR2 is SVGIG (reference sequence). The CDR3, as DNA: TGTGCCTGGAGTGTAGACCGCAGGCAAGTCACCCAGTACTTC. Its protein is CAWSVDRRQVTQYF.

The J gene is TRBJ2-3, the V gene TRBV11-2, with a possible D match to TRBD1 (6 bases). The CDR3 sequence is 14 residues long. Germline V lookup: CDR1 SGHAT, CDR2 FQNNGV. The V and J ends lost 0 bases and 4 bases respectively, with 8 bases between them. The CDR3 region has the DNA TGTGCCAGCAGCTTAGACAGGGGCCCAGATACGCAGTATTTT. This codes for CASSLDRGPDTQYF.

This sequence joins TRBV28 and TRBJ2-5; the D gene is possibly TRBD1 (6 bases). The CDR3 has 15 residues. Germline assignment: CDR1 MDHEN and CDR2 SYDVKM. Trimming removed 3 bases at V and 2 bases at J, with 13 bases between. CDR3 region: CASSFSRGGQETQYF. Here the CDR3 DNA reads TGTGCCAGCAGTTTTAGCAGGGGCGGACAAGAGACCCAGTACTTC. The entire variable domain, with the rest obtained from reference TRBV28 and TRBJ2-5, is as follows: DVKVTQSSRYLVKRTGEKVFLECVQDMDHENMFWYRQDPGLGLRLIYFSYDVKMKEKGDIPEGYSVSREKKERFSLILESASTNQTSMYLCASSFSRGGQETQYFGPGTRLLVL.

The chain links TRBV15 to TRBJ2-3; D gene uncertain. The CDR3 is 14 amino acids. The germline CDR1 and CDR2 sequences are LNHNV and YYDKDF (reference sequence). V was trimmed by 1 base and J by 0 bases, leaving 5 bases between them. The CDR3 protein is CATSRVGSTDTQYF. In DNA, the CDR3 is TGTGCCACCAGCAGAGTTGGCAGCACAGATACGCAGTATTTT.

This clone showed up just a few times. The chain is built from TRBV7-9 and TRBJ1-1; D gene uncertain. The V gene's germline CDR1 is SEHNR and CDR2 FQNEAQ (reference sequence). Trimming removed 1 base at V and 4 bases at J, with 16 bases between. The CDR3 spans 16 residues. The CDR3 protein is CASSLGWSLSSTEAFF. CDR3 nucleotide sequence: TGTGCCAGCAGCTTAGGGTGGTCCCTGTCGAGCACTGAAGCTTTCTTT.

This chain links TRBV9 with TRBJ2-2; D gene ambiguous. V lost 0 bases to trimming and J lost 6 bases, with 6 bases between them. CDR1 is SGDLS, CDR2 YYNGEE, per germline. The CDR3 extends over 13 amino acids. The CDR3 bases are TGTGCCAGCAGCGTAGACTTGGCCGGGGAGCTGTTTTTT. Translating gives CASSVDLAGELFF.

This chain links TRBV29-1 with TRBJ2-3; TRBD1 matches 12 bases. The length of the CDR3 is 14 residues. The ends lost 4 bases at V and 3 bases at J; junction bases unmatched: 2. Looked up from germline, CDR1 is SQVTM and CDR2 is ANQGSEA. CDR3 bases: TGCAGCGTTGGGGGACAGGGGGCTACAGATACGCAGTATTTT. This sequence encodes CSVGGQGATDTQYF.

The chain links TRBV2 to TRBJ2-7; TRBD1 matches at 12 bases. With V trimmed by 5 bases and J by 7 bases, 3 bases remained unmatched. The length of the CDR3 is 13 residues. The germline gives CDR1 SNHLY, CDR2 FYNNEI. DNA of the CDR3: TGTGCCAGCAGTCGGGACAGGGGGCTTGAGCAGTACTTC. Its protein product is CASSRDRGLEQYF.

The V and J genes are TRBV11-3 and TRBJ2-5, with D possibly TRBD2 on 6 matching bases. The CDR3 contains 14 residues. The germline V gene encodes CDR1 SGHNT and CDR2 YENEEA. Trimming left V 3 bases short and J 4 bases short, with 12 bases between. CDR3 nucleotides: TGTGCCAGCAGCTTCACGGGAGCGACAGAGACCCAGTACTTC. Protein: CASSFTGATETQYF.

This clone appeared many times. The V and J genes are TRBV6-6 and TRBJ1-1; TRBD1 aligns across 9 bases. The CDR3 is made up of 15 amino acids. V dropped 2 bases and J dropped 6; count of bases not matched to a gene: 7. Germline V gene data show CDR1 as MNHNY and CDR2 as SVGAGI (reference sequence). The CDR3 reads CASSYPGTGSPEAFF. CDR3 coding DNA: TGTGCCAGCAGTTACCCCGGGACAGGGTCCCCTGAAGCTTTCTTT.

This rearrangement joins TRBV5-1 to TRBJ2-7, with 12 bases aligning to TRBD1. CDR3 length: 15 residues. In germline, CDR1 is SGHRS, CDR2 YFSETQ. V shed 4 bases, J shed 2 bases, and the junction held 4 bases outside the gene matches. CDR3 region: CASSLGTGGPYEQYF. The CDR3 bases are TGCGCCAGCAGCCTCGGGACAGGGGGCCCCTACGAGCAGTACTTC.

This clone was found a few times. This chain joins TRBV30 and TRBJ2-1; D is perhaps TRBD1 (6 bases). The germline CDR1 and CDR2 sequences are GTSNPN and SVGIG (reference sequence). There are 12 residues in the CDR3. Trimming stripped 1 base from V and 8 bases from J, with 9 bases between. CDR3 DNA: TGTGCCTGGAGTGGCAGGGGAGATGAGCAGTTCTTC. Protein product: CAWSGRGDEQFF.

This chain links TRBV6-1 with TRBJ1-1, with 7 nucleotides matching TRBD1. V was clipped by 3 bases and J by 2 bases; unmatched bases: 6. Germline V gives CDR1 MNHNS, CDR2 SASEGT. This CDR3 is built from 15 residues. The CDR3 spells CASSDRGQINTEAFF. The CDR3 nucleotides read TGTGCCAGCAGTGACAGGGGACAGATTAACACTGAAGCTTTCTTT.

The rearrangement uses TRBV7-2 and TRBJ2-7; D not resolved. The germline V gene has CDR1 SGHTA and CDR2 FQGNSA. This CDR3 region has 12 residues. V gave up 7 bases and J gave up 7 bases, with 14 bases separating them. The CDR3 DNA sequence: TGTGCCAGCACCGACGGCGGTAGGGAGCAGTACTTC. Amino acid sequence: CASTDGGREQYF. The whole variable domain, filled in from reference TRBV7-2 and TRBJ2-7, reads GAGVSQSPSNKVTEKGKDVELRCDPISGHTALYWYRQSLGQGLEFLIYFQGNSAPDKSGLPSDRFSAERTGGSVSTLTIQRTQQEDSAVYLCASTDGGREQYFGPGTRLTVT.

This clone was detected only once. The rearrangement uses TRBV28 and TRBJ1-4; 9 nucleotides agree with TRBD1. The length of the CDR3 is 15 residues. The V and J ends lost 6 bases and 8 bases, in that order; junction bases with no gene match: 10. Germline values: CDR1 MDHEN, CDR2 SYDVKM. The CDR3 sequence: CASSSPRTGAEKLFF. The CDR3 coding sequence is TGTGCCAGCAGCTCTCCCCGGACAGGGGCGGAAAAACTGTTTTTT.

This chain joins TRBV6-6 and TRBJ1-2; D is possibly TRBD1 (5 bases). V was trimmed by 7 bases and J by 4 bases, leaving 16 bases between them. The CDR3 totals 14 residues. CDR1 is MNHNY, CDR2 SVGAGI, per germline (reference sequence). The CDR3 region has the DNA TGTGCCAGCAATCTAGGGGACTCTGTCTATGGCTACACCTTC. Translation gives CASNLGDSVYGYTF.

The chain links TRBV11-3 to TRBJ1-1, with TRBD1 as a possible D gene (5 bases). Trimming left V 5 bases short and J 8 bases short, with 21 bases between. Germline CDR1 SGHNT, CDR2 YENEEA. The CDR3 consists of 15 residues. CDR3 sequence reads: CASSPSWEGRAEAFF. The CDR3 nucleotides read TGTGCCAGCAGCCCCAGCTGGGAGGGGAGGGCAGAAGCTTTCTTT.

As for this clone: Compared with germline, one end of the junction differs, possibly owing to a read error. The chain couples TRBV15 to TRBJ2-2; TRBD2 might be the D (7 bases). Per germline, CDR1 LNHNV and CDR2 YYDKDF (reference sequence). The CDR3 runs to 15 residues. The CDR3 here is CATSRGGGSAGELFF. The DNA of the CDR3 is TGTGCCACCAGTAGAGGGGGGGGGAGCGCCGGGGAGCTGTTTTTT.

The V gene is TRBV7-9, the J gene TRBJ2-1, with TRBD2 identical over 8 bases. V gave up 3 bases and J gave up 4 bases; unmatched junction bases: 2. Germline V gene sequence: CDR1 SEHNR, CDR2 FQNEAQ (reference sequence). CDR3 size: 14 residues. CDR3 nucleotide sequence: TGTGCCAGCAGCTTCGGGGGGGCATACAATGAGCAGTTCTTC. Its protein is CASSFGGAYNEQFF.